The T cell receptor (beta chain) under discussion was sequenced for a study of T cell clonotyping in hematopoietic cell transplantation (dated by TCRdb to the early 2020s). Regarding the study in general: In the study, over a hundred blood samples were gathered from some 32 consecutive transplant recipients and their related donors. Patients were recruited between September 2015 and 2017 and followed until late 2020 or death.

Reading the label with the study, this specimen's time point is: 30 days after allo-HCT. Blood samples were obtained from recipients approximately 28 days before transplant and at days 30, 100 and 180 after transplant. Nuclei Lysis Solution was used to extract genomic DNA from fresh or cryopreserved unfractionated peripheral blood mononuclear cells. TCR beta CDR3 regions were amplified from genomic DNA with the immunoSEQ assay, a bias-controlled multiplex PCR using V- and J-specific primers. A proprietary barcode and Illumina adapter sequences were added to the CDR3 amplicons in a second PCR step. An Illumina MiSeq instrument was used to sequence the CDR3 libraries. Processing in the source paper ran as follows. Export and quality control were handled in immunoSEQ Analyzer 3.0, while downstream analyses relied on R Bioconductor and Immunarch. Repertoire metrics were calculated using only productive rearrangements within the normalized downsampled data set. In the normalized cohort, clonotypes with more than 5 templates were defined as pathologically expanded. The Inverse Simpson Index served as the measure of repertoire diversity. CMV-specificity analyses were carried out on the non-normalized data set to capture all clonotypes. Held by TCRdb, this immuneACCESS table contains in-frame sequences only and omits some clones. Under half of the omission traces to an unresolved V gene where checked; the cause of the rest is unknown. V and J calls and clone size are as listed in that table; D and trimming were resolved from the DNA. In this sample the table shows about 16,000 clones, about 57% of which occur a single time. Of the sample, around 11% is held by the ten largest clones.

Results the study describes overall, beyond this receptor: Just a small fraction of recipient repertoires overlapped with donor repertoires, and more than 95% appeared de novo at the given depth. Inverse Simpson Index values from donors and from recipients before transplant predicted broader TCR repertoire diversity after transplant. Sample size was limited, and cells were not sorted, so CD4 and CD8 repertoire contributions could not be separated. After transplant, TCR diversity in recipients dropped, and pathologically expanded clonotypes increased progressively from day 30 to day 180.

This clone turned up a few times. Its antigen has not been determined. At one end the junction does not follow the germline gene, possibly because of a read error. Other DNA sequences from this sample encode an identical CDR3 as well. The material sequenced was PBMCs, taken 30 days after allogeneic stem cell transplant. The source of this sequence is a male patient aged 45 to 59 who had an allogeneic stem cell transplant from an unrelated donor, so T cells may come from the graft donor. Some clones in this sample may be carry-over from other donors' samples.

The nucleotides read TGTGCTAGCAGCTTTTGGGGACGCCCGGTCTCACCCCTCCACTTT. This gives the protein CASSFWGRPVSPLHF. The V gene is TRBV5-6 and the J gene is TRBJ1-6; the D segment could be TRBD1, given 5 matching bases. The CDR3 starts with the cysteine, ends with the phenylalanine, and has 15 residues. Of the read, only the CDR3 DNA is kept; its 45 bases are in frame from base 1. The germline V gene provides CDR1 SGHDT and CDR2 YYEEEE. The entire variable domain, with the stretches around the CDR3 drawn from the reference TRBV5-6 and TRBJ1-6 proteins, is DAGVTQSPTHLIKTRGQQVTLRCSPKSGHDTVSWYQQALGQGPQFIFQYYEEEERQRGNFPDRFSGHQFPNYSSELNVNALLLGDSALYLCASSFWGRPVSPLHFGNGTRLTVT.